Reported below is one T cell receptor beta chain. The target antigen is unknown. V lost 6 bases to trimming and J lost 3 bases, with 12 bases between them. CDR1 MNHEY and CDR2 SVGAGI come from the germline V gene. The CDR3 consists of 14 residues. The sample is drawn from a study of T cell responses to AZD1222 COVID-19 vaccine. Study-level points and caveats: Clonal diversity may have been underestimated in mostly white British donors.

Using immunoSEQ multiplex PCR, the repertoire was profiled, and TCRdb retains in-frame clones only, with some absent. The table shows about 160,000 clones, with roughly nine tenths occurring only once. The TCR originated in an adult in good health. The genes are TRBV6-5 and TRBJ1-3; the D gene is possibly TRBD1 (5 bases). The sequences come from peripheral blood, collected on day 0 of AZD1222 vaccination. CDR3 protein: CASRRGDGGNTIYF. CDR3 nucleotide sequence: TGTGCCAGCAGAAGAGGGGACGGTGGAAACACCATATATTTT.